This T cell receptor beta chain was captured in a study of blood T cell repertoires in COVID-19. Study-wide context: Spain, Italy and the United States supplied samples that represented acute and convalescent COVID-19. From T cells, B-cell-depleted T cells, or PBMCs came the material, which was cDNA or gDNA.

The CDR3 runs 15 residues. Germline V gene data show CDR1 as SSHAT and CDR2 as FNYEAQ (reference sequence). A note on this clone: Germline and junction disagree at one end, which may indicate a read error.

In the original workflow: By means of reference gene primer amplification, nucleated cell counts were estimated. Method: immunoSEQ multiplex PCR; TCRdb's copy keeps in-frame clones and lacks some. For V, J and clone size, that table is used; D and trimming come from the DNA. The repertoire holds under 150,000 clones, with approximately 80% as singletons. This TCR was recovered from a human donor in a cohort sampled during active COVID-19. Sequenced input: peripheral blood. The chain employs TRBV7-7 and TRBJ2-3, with D unclear. CDR3 nucleotides: TGTGCTAGCAGCTTAGGTCTTGGAGTTGGGGATACGCAGTATTTT. It codes for CASSLGLGVGDTQYF.